The 30 T cell receptor beta chains given below trace back to one sample, sequenced in a study of OX40 agonist ivuxolimab in advanced cancers. Clones were sequenced by immunoSEQ multiplex PCR, and TCRdb holds only the in-frame ones, with some missing. The sample includes about 69,000 clones, approximately 90% of them seen just once. The sample in question was CD4+ or CD8+ T cells sorted from blood, obtained in a trial of the OX40 agonist ivuxolimab. These receptors all stem from an adult with an advanced solid tumor such as melanoma, head and neck, liver or kidney cancer.

DNA for the CDR3: TGTGTGGCAGGGGATACTTACGAGCAGTACTTC. Amino acids: CVAGDTYEQYF. The chain recombines TRBV7-3 with TRBJ2-7; D might be TRBD1 (6 bases). The CDR3 has 11 amino acids. The germline gives CDR1 SGHTA, CDR2 FQGTGA.

The rearrangement joins TRBV28 to TRBJ2-7; no definite D call. V lost 5 bases, J lost 2 bases, and 13 bases lay in between. The length of the CDR3 is 14 residues. Germline V gene sequence: CDR1 MDHEN, CDR2 SYDVKM. CDR3 region: CASSLPAGTYEQYF. The CDR3 nucleotides are TGTGCCAGCAGTCTCCCGGCTGGTACCTACGAGCAGTACTTC.

CDR3 loop: CASSPGYGSYEQYF. The CDR3 bases are TGCGCCAGCAGCCCAGGATACGGGTCCTACGAGCAGTACTTC. This chain links TRBV4-3 with TRBJ2-7; D gene ambiguous. The CDR3 totals 14 residues. The V gene lost 4 bases and the J gene lost 1 base, with 11 bases spanning the gap. Germline-derived CDR1 and CDR2 are LGHNA and YSLEER.

CDR3 sequence reads: CASSLETTQFF. In DNA form, the CDR3 reads TGTGCCAGCAGCTTGGAGACCACACAGTTCTTC. The chain is built from TRBV11-2 and TRBJ2-1; no definite D call. Per germline, CDR1 SGHAT and CDR2 FQNNGV. V lost 3 bases to trimming and J lost 13 bases, with 10 bases between them. The CDR3 contains 11 residues.

This chain connects TRBV5-4 to TRBJ1-1; possibly TRBD1 for D (5 bases). V lost 1 base to trimming and J lost 4 bases, with 5 bases between them. The CDR3 is 12 amino acids. The germline gives CDR1 SGHNT, CDR2 YYREEE (reference sequence). The CDR3: CASSLRGTEAFF. The CDR3 nucleotides are TGTGCCAGCAGCTTGAGGGGCACTGAAGCTTTCTTT.

The gene calls are TRBV7-8 and TRBJ2-5; no definite D call. With 2 bases removed from V and 9 bases from J, the gap between germline ends came to 13 bases. Germline CDR1 reads SGHVS; CDR2 reads FQNEAQ. CDR3 length equals 13 residues. This CDR3 is CASSLSTVWAQYF. The DNA for the CDR3 is TGTGCCAGCAGCTTAAGTACAGTGTGGGCCCAGTACTTC.

The V and J genes are TRBV4-3 and TRBJ1-5, with D uncertain. Germline assignment: CDR1 LGHNA and CDR2 YSLEER. Trimming took off 1 base at V and 6 bases at J, with 10 bases between the two ends. The CDR3 totals 14 residues. The CDR3 sequence: CASSQVQGSQPQHF. Here the CDR3 DNA reads TGCGCCAGCAGCCAAGTTCAAGGGAGTCAGCCCCAGCATTTT.

The rearrangement links TRBV11-2 to TRBJ2-7, with 12 nucleotides matching TRBD2. The CDR3 length is 14 residues. The V segment lost 5 bases and the J segment 2 bases; nucleotides outside the gene matches: 1. Germline values: CDR1 SGHAT, CDR2 FQNNGV. The CDR3 here is CASSRLAGAYEQYF. The CDR3 bases are TGTGCCAGCAGCCGACTAGCGGGAGCCTACGAGCAGTACTTC.

This chain links TRBV7-2 with TRBJ2-7; 8 nucleotides line up with TRBD2. Unmatched junction bases numbered 4, after V lost 1 base and J lost 5 bases. The germline gives CDR1 SGHTA, CDR2 FQGNSA. The CDR3 sequence is 14 residues long. The CDR3: CASSLVGSGNEQYF. CDR3 coding DNA: TGTGCCAGCAGCTTAGTCGGTAGCGGGAACGAGCAGTACTTC.

The V and J genes are TRBV28 and TRBJ2-7; D may be TRBD1 (6 bases). Trimming stripped 2 bases from V and 2 bases from J, with 19 bases between. CDR1 MDHEN and CDR2 SYDVKM come from the germline V gene. The CDR3 is made up of 17 amino acids. This CDR3 reads CASSLSLGAGNTYEQYF. CDR3 DNA: TGTGCCAGCAGTTTAAGTTTGGGGGCAGGGAATACCTACGAGCAGTACTTC.

The chain employs TRBV27 and TRBJ2-5; 9 positions agree with TRBD2. The V gene end was trimmed by 4 bases and the J gene end by 5 bases; junction bases not matched to a gene: 8. The CDR3 sequence is 15 residues long. Germline loops: CDR1 MNHEY, CDR2 SMNVEV (reference sequence). DNA of the CDR3: TGTGCCAGCAGTTCGAGTAGCGGGAGTTGGGAGACCCAGTACTTC. This encodes CASSSSSGSWETQYF.

V gene TRBV15 combines with J gene TRBJ1-1; D gene uncertain. The CDR3 has 14 residues. V was pared by 5 bases and J by 6 bases, with 16 bases between. Germline-derived CDR1 and CDR2 are LNHNV and YYDKDF (reference sequence). The CDR3 region has the DNA TGTGCCACCAGCGTGCGAGGCGTTGGGGCTGAAGCTTTCTTT. It is translated as CATSVRGVGAEAFF.

Regarding this clone: At one boundary the junction diverges from the germline segment, which might be a read error. The V gene is TRBV7-7, the J gene TRBJ2-7; TRBD2 aligns across 10 bases. CDR1 is SSHAT, CDR2 FNYEAQ, per germline (reference sequence). The CDR3 contains 15 residues. The CDR3 DNA reads as TGTGCTAGCAGCGCTGAACTAGCGGGGTTCTACGAGCAGTACTTC. Translated, it gives CASSAELAGFYEQYF.

This clone was recorded a few times. The V gene is TRBV7-3, the J gene TRBJ2-3; D remains unclear. Per the germline V gene, CDR1 is SGHTA and CDR2 is FQGTGA. The V gene lost 2 bases and the J gene lost 1 base, with 7 bases spanning the gap. This CDR3 comprises 14 residues. The DNA of the CDR3 is TGTGCCAGCAGCTTACAAGGAGGCACAGATACGCAGTATTTT. It translates to CASSLQGGTDTQYF.

This clone showed up just once. The chain recombines TRBV7-9 with TRBJ2-7, with a weak D call TRBD1 (5 bases). Germline V gene lookup returns CDR1 SEHNR and CDR2 FQNEAQ (reference sequence). V was trimmed by 5 bases and J by 0 bases, leaving 8 bases between them. The CDR3 is 13 amino acids. In DNA, the CDR3 is TGTGCCAGCAGCCGGACACCCTCCTACGAGCAGTACTTC. It translates to CASSRTPSYEQYF.

This rearrangement joins TRBV28 to TRBJ2-5, with D perhaps assigned TRBD1 or TRBD2 (5 bases each). The ends were cut back, 4 bases at V and 1 base at J, with 13 bases in the middle. The CDR3 sequence is 15 residues long. Germline V gene data show CDR1 as MDHEN and CDR2 as SYDVKM. The CDR3: CASSWQGEFQETQYF. The CDR3 DNA reads TGTGCCAGCAGTTGGCAGGGAGAGTTCCAAGAGACCCAGTACTTC.

This sequence joins TRBV6-1 and TRBJ1-2, with 9 positions matching TRBD1. V lost 6 bases and J lost 4; bases outside the gene matches: 9. The CDR3 consists of 15 residues. Germline V gives CDR1 MNHNS, CDR2 SASEGT. The CDR3 bases are TGTGCCAGCAGCGTAGGGACAGGGAGTCCCTATGGCTACACCTTC. Residues: CASSVGTGSPYGYTF.

This clone came up once. This chain uses TRBV27 with TRBJ2-2; 11 bases are a match to TRBD2. J lost 7 bases, V lost 7 bases, and 5 bases had no gene match. In germline, CDR1 is MNHEY, CDR2 SMNVEV (reference sequence). The CDR3 loop spans 14 amino acids. The CDR3 DNA sequence: TGTGCCAGCAACCCTAGCGGGAGGATCGGGGAGCTGTTTTTT. Residues: CASNPSGRIGELFF.

The J gene is TRBJ2-6, the V gene TRBV28; TRBD1 aligns across 7 bases. Germline CDR1 is MDHEN and CDR2 is SYDVKM. Germline trimming cut 7 bases from V and 4 bases from J; bases unmatched to any gene: 13. This CDR3 spans 17 amino acids. The CDR3 sequence is CASTQPGGTAGANVLTF. In nucleotides, the CDR3 is TGTGCCAGCACTCAACCAGGTGGGACAGCCGGGGCCAACGTCCTGACTTTC.

V usage is TRBV28 and J usage is TRBJ2-5; 9 bases align to TRBD1. Germline V gene lookup returns CDR1 MDHEN and CDR2 SYDVKM. With 3 bases clipped from V and 3 bases from J, the junction kept 5 bases outside the gene matches. CDR3 size: 15 residues. CDR3 amino acids: CASSFNRGPEETQYF. The CDR3 nucleotides read TGTGCCAGCAGTTTCAACAGGGGGCCGGAAGAGACCCAGTACTTC.

The chain couples TRBV28 to TRBJ2-3; TRBD2 might be the D (6 bases). V lost 3 bases, J lost 2 bases, and 18 bases lay in between. The CDR3 has 17 amino acids. The germline V gene has CDR1 MDHEN and CDR2 SYDVKM. The CDR3 DNA reads TGTGCCAGCAGTTTTTACCCGAGGGAGGAATCCACAGATACGCAGTATTTT. This translates into CASSFYPREESTDTQYF.

The V gene is TRBV11-3, the J gene TRBJ2-1; the D is unclear. Germline V CDR1 and CDR2: SGHNT, YENEEA. The V end was cut by 1 base, the J end by 8 bases, with 12 bases between. There are 14 residues in the CDR3. In nucleotides, the CDR3 is TGTGCCAGCAGCTTAGCACACCGTGGGGATGAGCAGTTCTTC. This codes for CASSLAHRGDEQFF.

The chain recombines TRBV28 with TRBJ2-3, with a weak D call TRBD1 (5 bases). The CDR3 covers 15 residues. V lost 2 bases and J lost 0, with 9 bases in between. The germline V gene has CDR1 MDHEN and CDR2 SYDVKM. The CDR3 DNA follows: TGTGCCAGCAGTTTAGGGGCACAAAGCACAGATACGCAGTATTTT. Encoded protein: CASSLGAQSTDTQYF.

This clone was seen just once. This rearrangement joins TRBV28 to TRBJ2-1; the D gene could be TRBD1 or TRBD2 (5 bases each). This CDR3 spans 15 amino acids. With 5 bases removed from V and 0 bases from J, the gap between germline ends came to 11 bases. CDR1 MDHEN and CDR2 SYDVKM come from the germline V gene. The CDR3 protein is CASSPEGSSYNEQFF. Here the CDR3 DNA reads TGTGCCAGCAGTCCCGAGGGGAGCTCCTACAATGAGCAGTTCTTC.

V is TRBV7-3 and J is TRBJ2-3; D is ambiguous. The V gene's germline CDR1 is SGHTA and CDR2 FQGTGA. The ends were cut back, 4 bases at V and 0 bases at J, with 11 bases in the middle. This CDR3 comprises 15 residues. Here the CDR3 reads CASSWTAASTDTQYF. DNA for the CDR3: TGTGCCAGCAGCTGGACGGCAGCTAGCACAGATACGCAGTATTTT. The whole variable domain, filled in from reference TRBV7-3 and TRBJ2-3, reads GAGVSQTPSNKVTEKGKYVELRCDPISGHTALYWYRQSLGQGPEFLIYFQGTGAADDSGLPNDRFFAVRPEGSVSTLKIQRTERGDSAVYLCASSWTAASTDTQYFGPGTRLTVL.

The CDR3 nucleotides are TGTGCCAGCAGTGGGGTAGGGGCGCGAGAGACCCAGTACTTC. Its protein is CASSGVGARETQYF. The chain employs TRBV2 and TRBJ2-5, with D possibly TRBD1 on 5 matching bases. V lost 4 bases and J 4 bases, leaving 13 bases between the germline ends. The CDR3 sequence is 14 residues long. Germline CDR1 reads SNHLY; CDR2 reads FYNNEI.

V is TRBV7-9 and J is TRBJ2-7, with 8 bases lining up with TRBD1. Germline V gene sequence: CDR1 SEHNR, CDR2 FQNEAQ (reference sequence). The CDR3 sequence is 15 residues long. V lost 5 bases and J lost 0; bases outside the gene matches: 6. Here the CDR3 reads CASSPTGVGSYEQYF. As DNA, the CDR3 is TGTGCCAGCAGCCCGACAGGGGTTGGCTCCTACGAGCAGTACTTC.

CDR3 DNA sequence: TGTGCCAGCTCCTACGGGGATTTCCACGAGCAGTACTTC. It encodes CASSYGDFHEQYF. The chain carries TRBV27 and TRBJ2-5; the D gene is possibly TRBD2 (5 bases). The end of the DNA aligns better with TRBJ2-7, so the J call may be wrong. The germline gives CDR1 MNHEY, CDR2 SMNVEV (reference sequence). This CDR3 is built from 13 residues.

This clone was found once. This rearrangement joins TRBV4-3 to TRBJ2-2; 8 bases are a match to TRBD2. Germline V gene data show CDR1 as LGHNA and CDR2 as YSLEER. The CDR3 extends over 15 amino acids. J gave up 6 bases and V 1 base, and 4 bases lay outside the gene matches. CDR3 protein: CASSQGAGGAGELFF. The CDR3 DNA follows: TGCGCCAGCAGCCAAGGTGCGGGGGGAGCCGGGGAGCTGTTTTTT.

This clone was observed a few times. The chain combines TRBV10-1 with TRBJ2-2; perhaps TRBD1 as D (7 bases). Germline CDR1 is WNHNN and CDR2 is SYGVQD (reference sequence). The CDR3 sequence is 18 residues long. V was pared by 4 bases and J by 0 bases, with 18 bases between. The CDR3 DNA is TGCGCCAGCAGTGTCGTACAGGGGAGGTTATCGAACACCGGGGAGCTGTTTTTT. Protein: CASSVVQGRLSNTGELFF.